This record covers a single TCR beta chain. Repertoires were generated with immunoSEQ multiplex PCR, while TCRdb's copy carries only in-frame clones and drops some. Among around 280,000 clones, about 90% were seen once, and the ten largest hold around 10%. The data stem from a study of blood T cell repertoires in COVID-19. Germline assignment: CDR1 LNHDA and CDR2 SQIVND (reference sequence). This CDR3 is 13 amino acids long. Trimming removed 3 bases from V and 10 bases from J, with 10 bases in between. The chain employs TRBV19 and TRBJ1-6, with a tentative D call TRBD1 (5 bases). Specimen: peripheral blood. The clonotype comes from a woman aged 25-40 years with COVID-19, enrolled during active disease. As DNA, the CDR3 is TGTGCCAGTAGTATGTCGGGGGTCTCACCCCTCCACTTT. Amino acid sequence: CASSMSGVSPLHF. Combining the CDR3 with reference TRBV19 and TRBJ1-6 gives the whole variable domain DGGITQSPKYLFRKEGQNVTLSCEQNLNHDAMYWYRQDPGQGLRLIYYSQIVNDFQKGDIAEGYSVSREKKESFPLTVTSAQKNPTAFYLCASSMSGVSPLHFGNGTRLTVT.